Sequencing of this TCR beta chain was carried out in a study of graft-versus-host responses after intestinal transplantation. The method was immunoSEQ multiplex PCR; TCRdb's version includes in-frame clones alone and lacks a portion of them. In the table there are over 65,000 clones, roughly 90% of which are singletons. The CDR3 consists of 16 residues. V was shortened by 2 bases and J by 1 base, with 14 bases between the two germline ends. The germline V gene has CDR1 LGHNT and CDR2 FRNRAP. Regarding this clone: As yet, its antigen is unknown.

This specimen was unstimulated CD8+ T cells sorted from spleen or lymph node cells, taken before transplant. This chain links TRBV12-5 with TRBJ1-1; D is perhaps TRBD1 (5 bases). The origin of this receptor is a human donor who was the organ donor for an intestinal transplant. CDR3 DNA: TGTGCTAGTGGTTTGACGACGGGAGGGGCGAACACTGAAGCTTTCTTT. Its translation: CASGLTTGGANTEAFF. Filled out from reference TRBV12-5 and TRBJ1-1, the complete variable domain reads DARVTQTPRHKVTEMGQEVTMRCQPILGHNTVFWYRQTMMQGLELLAYFRNRAPLDDSGMPKDRFSAEMPDATLATLKIQPSEPRDSAVYFCASGLTTGGANTEAFFGQGTRLTVV.